Below are 27 T cell receptor beta chains sequenced from a single sample in a study of regulatory T cells in long-lasting Graves disease. The time point was: persistent/refractory GD, antithyroid drugs over 5 years with positive TRAb. Extracted RNA from PBMCs served as the source of the TCR library. In building TCR beta libraries, iRepertoire HTBI primers were used together with Arm-PCR of CDR3 regions. In TCRdb, the multiplex PCR reads were re-called with MiXCR into one record per CDR3 protein. The table has roughly 300,000 distinct CDR3 sequences, less than 20% seen once; the top ten hold over 25%. The source was peripheral blood mononuclear cells (PBMCs), collected when the disease was refractory, from a patient treated with antithyroid drugs. The receptors derive from a female donor with Graves disease.

V gene TRBV18 combines with J gene TRBJ2-1, with 7 bases identical to TRBD1. The CDR3 runs 16 residues. V lost 3 bases and J lost 5; bases outside the gene matches: 10. The germline V gene has CDR1 KGHSH and CDR2 LQKENI. The CDR3, as DNA: TGTGCCAGCTCACCGCGGACAGGCCAAGGGAACAATGAGCAGTTCTTC. Residues: CASSPRTGQGNNEQFF. Looking up the rest from reference TRBV18 and TRBJ2-1 gives the full variable domain: NAGVMQNPRHLVRRRGQEARLRCSPMKGHSHVYWYRQLPEEGLKFMVYLQKENIIDESGMPKERFSAEFPKEGPSILRIQQVVRGDSAAYFCASSPRTGQGNNEQFFGPGTRLTVL.

With respect to this clonotype: This may be a read error, as it is one base from a much larger clone. The CDR3 DNA reads TGTGCCAGCAGCTCCTACCATTTGAGTCTTGGGAGACGGGCTGAAGCTTTCTTT. Its protein product is CASSSYHLSLGRRAEAFF. The rearrangement uses TRBV7-3 and TRBJ1-1; the D is unclear. Germline V gene sequence: CDR1 SGHTA, CDR2 FQGTGA. Trimming removed 4 bases at V and 6 bases at J, with 27 bases between. The CDR3 consists of 18 residues.

This clonotype came up many times. The CDR3 spells CAWSVGGATNEKLFF. The CDR3 DNA sequence: TGTGCCTGGAGTGTAGGAGGCGCAACTAATGAAAAACTGTTTTTT. The chain links TRBV30 to TRBJ1-4; D call uncertain. The V gene's germline CDR1 is GTSNPN and CDR2 SVGIG (reference sequence). V gave up 0 bases and J gave up 0 bases, with 8 bases separating them. This CDR3 is built from 15 residues.

This clonotype occurred a few times. No conserved phenylalanine or tryptophan ends this CDR3, so it is likely a read error. V usage is TRBV6-1 and J usage is TRBJ2-5; 8 bases align to TRBD2. The CDR3 has 13 amino acids. The junction had 6 bases not matched to a gene; V was cut back by 7 bases and J by 5 bases. Germline-derived CDR1 and CDR2 are MNHNS and SASEGT. The CDR3 coding sequence is TGTGCCAGCACCCGGGAGGGTGCTGAGACCCAGTACCTC. Encoded protein: CASTREGAETQYL.

The J gene is TRBJ2-4, the V gene TRBV7-2; 7 bases agree with TRBD2. The germline gives CDR1 SGHTA, CDR2 FQGNSA. This CDR3 region has 17 residues. J lost 4 bases, V lost 2 bases, and 11 bases had no gene match. The CDR3 nucleotides are TGTGCCAGCAGCTTAATAGTAGCGGGCCGGTGGAAAAACATTCAGTACTTC. It encodes CASSLIVAGRWKNIQYF. Based on the CDR3 plus reference TRBV7-2 and TRBJ2-4, the full variable domain is GAGVSQSPSNKVTEKGKDVELRCDPISGHTALYWYRQSLGQGLEFLIYFQGNSAPDKSGLPSDRFSAERTGGSVSTLTIQRTQQEDSAVYLCASSLIVAGRWKNIQYFGAGTRLSVL.

This clonotype has more than one count but fewer than ten. The chain combines TRBV29-1 with TRBJ2-1, with TRBD2 matching 8 bases. The CDR3 loop spans 15 amino acids. The J segment lost 4 bases and the V segment lost 8 bases, leaving 13 bases of the junction unmatched. Per the germline V gene, CDR1 is SQVTM and CDR2 is ANQGSEA. CDR3 coding DNA: TGCAGCCTCCGACCCGGGAGCGGGGGTTACAATGAGCAGTTCTTC. Translating it yields CSLRPGSGGYNEQFF.

This clonotype was recorded many times. The genes are TRBV12-3 or TRBV12-4 and TRBJ1-5; a possible D gene is TRBD1 (5 bases). Trimming removed 4 bases at V and 7 bases at J, with 14 bases between. The CDR3 runs to 14 residues. The CDR3 here is CASSSRGRGQPQHF. Written as DNA, the CDR3 is TGTGCCAGCAGTTCCCGGGGCAGAGGGCAGCCCCAGCATTTT.

This clonotype was detected many times. V and J are TRBV27 and TRBJ2-2; 11 bases align to TRBD2. The length of the CDR3 is 17 residues. With 5 bases clipped from V and 4 bases from J, the junction kept 9 bases outside the gene matches. From germline, CDR1 is MNHEY and CDR2 SMNVEV (reference sequence). CDR3 sequence (DNA): TGTGCCAGCAGTACCCTCACTAGCGGGAGCTTCACCGGGGAGCTGTTTTTT. This translates into CASSTLTSGSFTGELFF.

This clonotype turned up a few times. This chain connects TRBV6-5 to TRBJ2-2; D uncertain. Germline V gives CDR1 MNHEY, CDR2 SVGAGI. The CDR3 contains 13 residues. Trimming pared 2 bases from V and 7 bases from J, leaving 8 bases between. The CDR3 region is CASSYPGIGELFF. The DNA for the CDR3 is TGTGCCAGCAGTTACCCCGGTATCGGGGAGCTGTTTTTT.

This clonotype was seen a few times. CDR3 in DNA: TGTGCCAGCTCACCAACCCCCCCGGGACAGATGATCTACGAGCAGTACTTC. Amino acids: CASSPTPPGQMIYEQYF. V usage is TRBV18 and J usage is TRBJ2-7, with 7 bases aligning to TRBD1. The V gene's germline CDR1 is KGHSH and CDR2 LQKENI. This CDR3 region has 17 residues. Trimming at V came to 2 bases and at J to 3 bases, leaving 13 bases not matched to a gene.

This clonotype has a handful of counts. The chain carries TRBV7-9 and TRBJ1-2; D unclear. The CDR3 consists of 16 residues. Germline values: CDR1 SEHNR, CDR2 FQNEAQ (reference sequence). The V and J ends lost 1 base and 4 bases respectively, with 16 bases between them. As DNA, the CDR3 is TGTGCCAGCAGCTTAGTCGGAGTAGGCCTAAGCTATGGCTACACCTTC. As protein: CASSLVGVGLSYGYTF.

This clonotype appeared many times. V is TRBV10-3 and J is TRBJ2-7; 7 bases line up with TRBD1. Trimming cost V 4 bases and J 10 bases; bases outside gene matches: 10. This CDR3 is 13 amino acids long. Germline V gene sequence: CDR1 ENHRY, CDR2 SYGVKD. The CDR3 is CAISGATGPGQYF. CDR3 bases: TGTGCCATCAGTGGAGCGACAGGGCCGGGACAGTACTTC.

This clonotype was found a few times. The chain has TRBV5-8 and TRBJ1-1; the D is unclear. CDR1 is SGHTS, CDR2 YDEGEE, per germline. The V end lost 4 bases, the J end lost 1 base, and 11 bases lay between the germline ends. The CDR3 totals 14 residues. The CDR3 DNA is TGTGCCAGCAGCCTGCCGTCTTGGAACACTGAAGCTTTCTTT. Its translation: CASSLPSWNTEAFF.

The sample holds a few counts of this clonotype. The chain links TRBV5-5 to TRBJ1-5; D remains unclear. Germline V gene sequence: CDR1 SGHKS, CDR2 YYEKEE (reference sequence). V lost 2 bases to trimming and J lost 3 bases, with 9 bases between them. CDR3 length: 14 residues. Here the CDR3 DNA reads TGTGCCAGCAGCTTCGGCACTCTCAATCAGCCCCAGCATTTT. This sequence encodes CASSFGTLNQPQHF.

The sample holds a few counts of this clonotype. V is TRBV9 and J is TRBJ2-5; a possible D gene is TRBD2 (6 bases). Germline V lookup: CDR1 SGDLS, CDR2 YYNGEE. The V end lost 1 base, the J end lost 2 bases, and 18 bases lay between the germline ends. This CDR3 contains 17 residues. The CDR3 bases are TGTGCCAGCAGCGTACCCTCCCGATCTAGCGCGCAAGAGACCCAGTACTTC. This gives the protein CASSVPSRSSAQETQYF.

A few counts support this clonotype. The chain is built from TRBV7-3 and TRBJ1-1; D is unresolved. Trimming took off 2 bases at V and 1 base at J, with 11 bases between the two ends. The CDR3 is made up of 15 amino acids. Germline V lookup: CDR1 SGHTA, CDR2 FQGTGA. CDR3 in DNA: TGTGCCAGCAGCTTAGGTCGGGTGGGGAACACTGAAGCTTTCTTT. This sequence encodes CASSLGRVGNTEAFF.

This clonotype has ten or more counts. J is TRBJ2-7 and V is TRBV12-3 or TRBV12-4; no reliable D call. The CDR3 length is 15 residues. Deletions cut 2 bases from V and 2 bases from J, with 13 bases between. The CDR3 loop reads CASSLKGGVPYEQYF. The CDR3 bases are TGTGCCAGCAGTTTAAAAGGTGGAGTACCCTACGAGCAGTACTTC.

This rearrangement joins TRBV27 to TRBJ1-3, with D unresolved. V shed 8 bases and J shed 0 bases, with 14 bases lying between them. This CDR3 is 15 amino acids long. CDR1 is MNHEY and CDR2 is SMNVEV in the germline V gene (reference sequence). CDR3 loop: CASSGLPSSGNTIYF. In nucleotides, the CDR3 is TGTGCCAGCTCCGGCCTCCCGAGCTCTGGAAACACCATATATTTT.

The CDR3 reads CASMGRGGTYEQYF. The CDR3 coding sequence is TGTGCCAGCATGGGGCGGGGGGGGACCTACGAGCAGTACTTC. The chain joins TRBV28 to TRBJ2-7; TRBD2 matches 9 bases. The CDR3 consists of 14 residues. Germline lookup yields CDR1 MDHEN and CDR2 SYDVKM. V was clipped by 7 bases and J by 2 bases; unmatched bases: 6. Full variable domain (outside the CDR3, taken from reference TRBV28 and TRBJ2-7): DVKVTQSSRYLVKRTGEKVFLECVQDMDHENMFWYRQDPGLGLRLIYFSYDVKMKEKGDIPEGYSVSREKKERFSLILESASTNQTSMYLCASMGRGGTYEQYFGPGTRLTVT.

This clonotype was detected only a few times. The chain carries TRBV29-1 and TRBJ2-7; 13 bases fit TRBD2. The germline CDR1 and CDR2 sequences are SQVTM and ANQGSEA. Germline trimming cut 3 bases from V and 4 bases from J; bases unmatched to any gene: 3. The CDR3 totals 14 residues. The CDR3 DNA reads as TGCAGCGTTGAGGGGACTAGCGGGGTTTACGAGCAGTACTTC. Its protein is CSVEGTSGVYEQYF.

Worth noting for this clonotype: A much bigger clone sits one base away, suggesting this may be a read error. The genes are TRBV24-1 and TRBJ1-2, with D maybe TRBD1 (5 bases). CDR3 size: 14 residues. From germline, CDR1 is KGHDR and CDR2 SFDVKD. This chain's CDR3 is CATSESRENYGYAF. The CDR3 coding sequence is TGTGCCACCAGTGAGAGCAGGGAAAACTATGGCTACGCCTTC.

This clonotype was counted many times. The genes are TRBV27 and TRBJ2-3; 12 bases agree with TRBD2. V lost 2 bases and J lost 4; bases outside the gene matches: 7. The CDR3 length is 17 residues. The germline V gene encodes CDR1 MNHEY and CDR2 SMNVEV (reference sequence). Here the CDR3 reads CASSLQSSGRASDTQYF. CDR3 DNA sequence: TGTGCCAGCAGTTTACAGTCTAGCGGGAGGGCCTCAGATACGCAGTATTTT.

The table lists this clonotype with a count of one. The chain couples TRBV7-9 to TRBJ1-1, with D maybe TRBD1 (6 bases). This CDR3 region has 18 residues. Trimming cost V 2 bases and J 4 bases, with 23 bases left between them. In germline, CDR1 is SEHNR, CDR2 FQNEAQ (reference sequence). CDR3 bases: TGTGCCAGCAGCTTACCGAGGGGGACGGGGGCCCAGGCCACTGAAGCTTTCTTT. This codes for CASSLPRGTGAQATEAFF.

The table lists this clonotype with many counts. The CDR3 here is CASSPGGLSYGYTF. For the CDR3, the DNA is TGTGCCAGCAGCCCCGGGGGACTTTCCTATGGCTACACCTTC. The chain links TRBV6-1 to TRBJ1-2; TRBD1 might be the D (5 bases). Per germline, CDR1 MNHNS and CDR2 SASEGT. The CDR3 is 14 amino acids. V gave up 6 bases and J gave up 4 bases, with 15 bases separating them.

CDR3: CASSLAGRSSYNEQFF. In nucleotides, the CDR3 is TGCGCCAGCAGCTTGGCAGGAAGGAGCTCCTACAATGAGCAGTTCTTC. The gene calls are TRBV5-1 and TRBJ2-1; D ambiguous. CDR1 is SGHRS and CDR2 is YFSETQ in the germline V gene. V shed 0 bases and J shed 0 bases, with 10 bases lying between them. The CDR3 loop spans 16 amino acids.

This clonotype appeared many times. The V and J genes are TRBV2 and TRBJ1-5; D unclear. V was clipped by 3 bases and J by 2 bases, with 5 bases between them. Germline V gene lookup returns CDR1 SNHLY and CDR2 FYNNEI. The CDR3 totals 13 residues. The CDR3 nucleotides are TGTGCCAGCAGTGACCCCGGCAATCAGCCCCAGCATTTT. Encoded protein: CASSDPGNQPQHF. The full variable domain, its missing parts supplied by reference TRBV2 and TRBJ1-5, is EPEVTQTPSHQVTQMGQEVILRCVPISNHLYFYWYRQILGQKVEFLVSFYNNEISEKSEIFDDQFSVERPDGSNFTLKIRSTKLEDSAMYFCASSDPGNQPQHFGDGTRLSIL.

The chain uses TRBV10-3 and TRBJ1-5, with D uncertain. Germline V gives CDR1 ENHRY, CDR2 SYGVKD. This CDR3 contains 14 residues. Trimming left V 3 bases short and J 2 bases short, with 8 bases between. The CDR3 is CAISDFGGNQPQHF. CDR3 coding DNA: TGTGCCATCAGTGACTTCGGGGGCAATCAGCCCCAGCATTTT.